Presented here are 28 T cell receptor beta chains from one specimen sequenced in a study of cytomegalovirus exposure and HLA in healthy donors. PCR used 60 Vbeta primers and 13 Jbeta primers. Sequencing was performed with immunoSEQ multiplex PCR; in TCRdb, only in-frame clones are kept and a portion is missing. The sample includes around 130,000 clones, about 75% of them seen just once. Input material: PBMCs. These TCRs come from a young woman in good health and CMV-seronegative.

This chain joins TRBV6-5 and TRBJ2-7; the match to TRBD1 covers 7 bases. This CDR3 is built from 15 residues. V shed 6 bases, J shed 0 bases, and the junction held 8 bases outside the gene matches. Germline V gene data show CDR1 as MNHEY and CDR2 as SVGAGI. The CDR3 DNA follows: TGTGCCAGCAGCTTAGACAGGGATCACTCCTACGAGCAGTACGTC. Translating gives CASSLDRDHSYEQYV.

This chain joins TRBV4-1 and TRBJ2-1, with TRBD2 matching 8 bases. The length of the CDR3 is 17 residues. V was clipped by 3 bases and J by 9 bases; unmatched bases: 16. Looked up from germline, CDR1 is MGHRA and CDR2 is YSYEKL. The CDR3 here is CASSQDGSAGVGGEQFF. CDR3 nucleotide sequence: TGCGCCAGCAGCCAGGATGGCTCAGCGGGAGTCGGGGGTGAGCAGTTCTTC.

The chain uses TRBV10-3 and TRBJ2-2; 10 nucleotides agree with TRBD1. From germline, CDR1 is ENHRY and CDR2 SYGVKD. This CDR3 region has 17 residues. After removal of 3 bases from V and 7 bases from J, the junction contained 11 bases not matched to a gene. This CDR3 reads CAISDPRQGAKVGELFF. CDR3 coding DNA: TGTGCCATCAGTGATCCCAGACAGGGGGCGAAGGTCGGGGAGCTGTTTTTT.

The J gene is TRBJ1-6, the V gene TRBV2; D might be TRBD1 (5 bases). The CDR3 is 14 residues long. Germline V CDR1 and CDR2: SNHLY, FYNNEI. Trimming took 7 bases from V and 10 from J, leaving 17 bases between them. The CDR3 coding sequence is TGTGCCAGCACCTTGAACGGATGGGGCTCACCCCTCCACTTT. Translation: CASTLNGWGSPLHF.

The rearrangement links TRBV7-2 to TRBJ2-1; 8 bases are a match to TRBD2. Trimming took 1 base from V and 5 from J; bases not matched to a gene: 16. From germline, CDR1 is SGHTA and CDR2 FQGNSA. The length of the CDR3 is 19 residues. DNA for the CDR3: TGTGCCAGCAGCTTAGAGGGAGCTAGCGGGCCTTTGGGAGACAATGAGCAGTTCTTC. Protein product: CASSLEGASGPLGDNEQFF.

V gene TRBV11-2 combines with J gene TRBJ1-6; D is undetermined. CDR1 and CDR2 (germline): SGHAT, FQNNGV. With 0 bases removed from V and 9 bases from J, the gap between germline ends came to 12 bases. The length of the CDR3 is 15 residues. In nucleotides, the CDR3 is TGTGCCAGCAGCTTAGAAGTGGGCGGGGTTTCACCCCTCCACTTT. Translating gives CASSLEVGGVSPLHF.

The chain combines TRBV4-2 with TRBJ2-5; the match to TRBD2 covers 10 bases. The J call may be incorrect, as the DNA end agrees better with TRBJ2-7. The germline V gene encodes CDR1 LGHNA and CDR2 YNFKEQ. The CDR3 extends over 18 amino acids. CDR3 coding DNA: TGTGCCAGCAGCCAAGTTGGGGTGGGGACTAGCGACTCCTACGAGCAGTACTTC. Residues: CASSQVGVGTSDSYEQYF.

The V gene is TRBV2, the J gene TRBJ2-3; maybe TRBD2 (5 bases). Germline assignment: CDR1 SNHLY and CDR2 FYNNEI. V lost 7 bases and J lost 10, with 24 bases in between. The CDR3 is made up of 15 amino acids. The CDR3 loop reads CASKISAGSHVAQYF. CDR3 DNA sequence: TGTGCCAGCAAGATCTCCGCGGGTTCACATGTTGCGCAGTATTTT.

The chain links TRBV30 to TRBJ1-1, with TRBD1 matching over 9 bases. Trimming at V came to 5 bases and at J to 0 bases, leaving 7 bases not matched to a gene. The CDR3 totals 15 residues. Germline CDR1 reads GTSNPN; CDR2 reads SVGIG (reference sequence). CDR3 loop: CAWVQGAVLNTEAFF. CDR3 bases: TGTGCCTGGGTACAGGGGGCGGTGCTGAACACTGAAGCTTTCTTT.

The table lists this clone with a count of one. This rearrangement joins TRBV19 to TRBJ2-1; 14 positions agree with TRBD2. With 6 bases clipped from V and 4 bases from J, the junction kept 8 bases outside the gene matches. Germline V lookup: CDR1 LNHDA, CDR2 SQIVND (reference sequence). The length of the CDR3 is 17 residues. The chain's CDR3 is CASRAGTSGGLYNEQFF. The CDR3 bases are TGTGCCAGTAGGGCCGGGACTAGCGGGGGACTATACAATGAGCAGTTCTTC. Drawing the rest from reference TRBV19 and TRBJ2-1, the complete variable domain is DGGITQSPKYLFRKEGQNVTLSCEQNLNHDAMYWYRQDPGQGLRLIYYSQIVNDFQKGDIAEGYSVSREKKESFPLTVTSAQKNPTAFYLCASRAGTSGGLYNEQFFGPGTRLTVL.

This clone has more than one count but fewer than ten. In DNA form, the CDR3 reads TGCAGCGTTGTGGGGGCTCCGGATCAGCCCCAGCATTTT. Translating it yields CSVVGAPDQPQHF. The V gene is TRBV29-1, the J gene TRBJ1-5; tentatively, D is TRBD1 (6 bases). V was cut by 4 bases and J by 5 bases, with 12 bases left in between. The germline gives CDR1 SQVTM, CDR2 ANQGSEA. There are 13 residues in the CDR3. Supplemented by reference TRBV29-1 and TRBJ1-5, the full variable domain reads SAVISQKPSRDICQRGTSLTIQCQVDSQVTMMFWYRQQPGQSLTLIATANQGSEATYESGFVIDKFPISRPNLTFSTLTVSNMSPEDSSIYLCSVVGAPDQPQHFGDGTRLSIL.

The rearrangement links TRBV11-2 to TRBJ2-1; TRBD2 agrees at 11 bases. Germline V gene data show CDR1 as SGHAT and CDR2 as FQNNGV. This CDR3 contains 16 residues. Losses at the gene ends were 3 bases for V and 4 bases for J; bases not matched to a gene: 5. The CDR3 reads CASSFDLAGGYNEQFF. In DNA form, the CDR3 reads TGTGCCAGCAGCTTCGACCTAGCGGGGGGATACAATGAGCAGTTCTTC. Full variable domain (missing parts from reference TRBV11-2 and TRBJ2-1): EAGVAQSPRYKIIEKRQSVAFWCNPISGHATLYWYQQILGQGPKLLIQFQNNGVVDDSQLPKDRFSAERLKGVDSTLKIQPAKLEDSAVYLCASSFDLAGGYNEQFFGPGTRLTVL.

The chain recombines TRBV28 with TRBJ1-2, with D perhaps matching TRBD1 (5 bases). Trimming removed 6 bases from V and 13 bases from J, with 12 bases in between. This CDR3 has 10 residues. Germline V gives CDR1 MDHEN, CDR2 SYDVKM. The CDR3, as DNA: TGTGCCAGCAGCCGGGGGGGGTTCACCTTC. Its protein is CASSRGGFTF.

For the CDR3, the DNA is TGCAGCGTTGCTCTAGCGGGTGTCTACAATGAGCAGTTCTTC. Its protein product is CSVALAGVYNEQFF. The rearrangement uses TRBV29-1 and TRBJ2-1; 8 nucleotides line up with TRBD2. V shed 4 bases and J 3 bases; nucleotides not matched to a gene: 5. Germline V CDR1 and CDR2: SQVTM, ANQGSEA. The CDR3 is 14 amino acids.

J is TRBJ1-1 and V is TRBV28; no reliable D call. CDR3 length: 13 residues. Trimming stripped 5 bases from V and 3 bases from J, with 10 bases between. Per germline, CDR1 MDHEN and CDR2 SYDVKM. This chain's CDR3 is CASSIPPDTEAFF. CDR3 bases: TGTGCCAGCAGTATCCCGCCGGACACTGAAGCTTTCTTT.

On this clone: Its ends do not fully match the called genes, so a read error is possible. The chain links TRBV7-9 to TRBJ1-6, with TRBD1 identical over 11 bases. This CDR3 is 18 amino acids long. Germline values: CDR1 SEHNR, CDR2 FQNEAQ (reference sequence). CDR3: CSSSRYTGQGAISSPLHF. CDR3 nucleotides: TGTTCCAGCAGCCGATACACTGGACAGGGGGCGATAAGCTCACCCCTCCACTTT.

The genes are TRBV10-3 and TRBJ2-1; TRBD2 aligns across 13 bases. The CDR3 length is 19 residues. J lost 4 bases, V lost 5 bases, and 14 bases had no gene match. The germline CDR1 and CDR2 sequences are ENHRY and SYGVKD. This CDR3 is CAISTTSGGAQTPYNEQFF. In nucleotides, the CDR3 is TGTGCCATCAGTACAACTAGCGGGGGGGCTCAGACCCCGTACAATGAGCAGTTCTTC.

This clone was seen a few times. This chain links TRBV19 with TRBJ1-5; D remains ambiguous. The CDR3 extends over 15 amino acids. V was trimmed by 4 bases and J by 2 bases, leaving 12 bases between them. Germline CDR1 is LNHDA and CDR2 is SQIVND (reference sequence). The CDR3 spells CASSRSGPGNQPQHF. CDR3 coding DNA: TGTGCCAGTAGTAGGTCAGGCCCAGGCAATCAGCCCCAGCATTTT.

This chain uses TRBV14 with TRBJ2-1, with 11 bases matching TRBD2. Germline CDR1 reads SGHDN; CDR2 reads FVKESK. The CDR3 is made up of 16 amino acids. V gave up 5 bases and J gave up 1 base; unmatched junction bases: 4. CDR3 DNA: TGTGCCAGCAGCTCTTTAGCGGGGGGGTCCTACAATGAGCAGTTCTTC. It translates to CASSSLAGGSYNEQFF.

V and J are TRBV5-5 and TRBJ1-1; 8 bases line up with TRBD1. Germline loops: CDR1 SGHKS, CDR2 YYEKEE (reference sequence). V dropped 5 bases and J dropped 5; count of bases not matched to a gene: 8. CDR3 length: 14 amino acids. CDR3 sequence reads: CASRLDRGRTEAFF. DNA for the CDR3: TGTGCCAGCAGACTAGACAGGGGTCGGACTGAAGCTTTCTTT.

The chain links TRBV9 to TRBJ2-3; tentatively, D is TRBD2 (6 bases). The germline V gene has CDR1 SGDLS and CDR2 YYNGEE. Trimming removed 3 bases from V and 10 bases from J, with 18 bases in between. This CDR3 is 14 amino acids long. Here the CDR3 reads CASSAEGLATPQYF. The CDR3 DNA sequence: TGTGCCAGCAGCGCCGAGGGACTCGCGACGCCGCAGTATTTT.

The chain carries TRBV5-1 and TRBJ1-5, with D maybe TRBD1 (5 bases). V was trimmed by 3 bases and J by 12 bases, leaving 16 bases between them. The CDR3 runs to 13 residues. Germline CDR1 reads SGHRS; CDR2 reads YFSETQ. The CDR3 is CASSSDGQGLQHF. In DNA form, the CDR3 reads TGCGCCAGCAGCTCGGACGGCCAGGGTCTCCAGCATTTT.

The chain combines TRBV18 with TRBJ1-5; 9 bases align to TRBD1. In germline, CDR1 is KGHSH, CDR2 LQKENI. The CDR3 runs 15 residues. Trimming at V came to 4 bases and at J to 4 bases, leaving 5 bases not matched to a gene. CDR3 DNA sequence: TGTGCCAGCTCACTTACCGGGACAGGGAATCAGCCCCAGCATTTT. It translates to CASSLTGTGNQPQHF.

In its sample, this clone was seen a few times. The V call is TRBV28, the J call TRBJ2-2; 8 nucleotides agree with TRBD1. The V and J ends lost 6 bases and 4 bases, in that order; junction bases with no gene match: 7. CDR3 length: 15 amino acids. Germline loops: CDR1 MDHEN, CDR2 SYDVKM. The CDR3, as DNA: TGTGCCAGCAGCCCGACAGGGGTCGGCACCGGGGAGCTGTTTTTT. Translated: CASSPTGVGTGELFF.

This clone was detected only a few times. The V gene is TRBV29-1, the J gene TRBJ2-7; 7 bases fit TRBD1. The CDR3 is made up of 13 amino acids. Germline CDR1 and CDR2: SQVTM and ANQGSEA. J gave up 4 bases and V 6 bases, and 9 bases lay outside the gene matches. As DNA, the CDR3 is TGCAGCGTGGGGACAGCCACCCCGTACGAGCAGTACTTC. It yields the protein CSVGTATPYEQYF.

The chain has TRBV5-1 and TRBJ2-3; TRBD2 agrees at 7 bases. The CDR3 has 15 residues. Per germline, CDR1 SGHRS and CDR2 YFSETQ. After removal of 2 bases from V and 4 bases from J, the junction contained 7 bases not matched to a gene. The CDR3 loop is CASSLGWGGADTQYF. CDR3 nucleotides: TGCGCCAGCAGCTTAGGGTGGGGAGGGGCAGATACGCAGTATTTT.

In its sample, this clone was seen a few times. The genes are TRBV6-5 and TRBJ2-7; possible D gene TRBD1, 6 bases. The CDR3 contains 13 residues. Germline V gene lookup returns CDR1 MNHEY and CDR2 SVGAGI. The germline V and J ends were trimmed by 5 bases and 1 base, with 9 bases remaining between them. The CDR3 bases are TGTGCCAGCAGTGACGACAGGTCCTACGAGCAGTACTTC. Protein sequence: CASSDDRSYEQYF.

This clone has more than one count but fewer than ten. V usage is TRBV28 and J usage is TRBJ2-3, with D possibly being TRBD2 (5 bases). With 2 bases removed from V and 2 bases from J, the gap between germline ends came to 8 bases. The germline V gene has CDR1 MDHEN and CDR2 SYDVKM. CDR3 length: 14 residues. Here the CDR3 reads CASSLPDSTDTQYF. Written as DNA, the CDR3 is TGTGCCAGCAGTTTACCGGACTCCACAGATACGCAGTATTTT.